This section outlines one T cell receptor (beta chain) sequence together with its context. What it recognizes is unknown. The sample comes from a study of a mutant IDH1 vaccine in newly diagnosed glioma. As for the study in general: Vaccinations were initiated 4-6 weeks following radiotherapy alone, or were given together with temozolomide cycles. Therapy received beforehand was radiotherapy, temozolomide, or both, with most patients given both.

Clones were sequenced by immunoSEQ multiplex PCR, and TCRdb holds only the in-frame ones, with some missing. The sample has 10,000 to 15,000 clones; around 76% are singletons. Time point indicated: week 47, end of study. Each vaccine dose was 300 ug of mutant IDH1 20-mer peptide, with topical imiquimod. Vaccination of patients was performed eight times, in weeks 1, 3, 5, 7, 11, 15, 19 and 23. CDR1 and CDR2 from the germline V gene are KGHSH and LQKENI. The CDR3 spans 13 residues. V was cut by 3 bases and J by 10 bases, with 15 bases left in between. The specimen comprised PBMCs, sampled from a glioma patient whose treatment included an IDH1 peptide vaccine. The chain employs TRBV18 and TRBJ1-1; a weak D match, TRBD1 (5 bases). This clonotype was obtained from a woman in her 40s with glioma. The CDR3 DNA follows: TGTGCCAGCTCACCTGGCCGGCGGGGGGGAGCTTTCTTT. This sequence encodes CASSPGRRGGAFF.